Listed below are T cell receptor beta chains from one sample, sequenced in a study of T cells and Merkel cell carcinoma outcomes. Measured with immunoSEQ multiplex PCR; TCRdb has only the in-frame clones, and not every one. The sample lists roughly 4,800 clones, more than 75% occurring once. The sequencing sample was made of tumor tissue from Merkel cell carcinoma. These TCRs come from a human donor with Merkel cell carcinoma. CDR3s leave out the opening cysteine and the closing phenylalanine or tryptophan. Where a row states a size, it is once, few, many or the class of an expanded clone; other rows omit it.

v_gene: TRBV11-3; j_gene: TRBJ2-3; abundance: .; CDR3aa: ASSLDRLTDTQY
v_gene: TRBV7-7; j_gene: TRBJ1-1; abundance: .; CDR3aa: ASSLGKNTEAF
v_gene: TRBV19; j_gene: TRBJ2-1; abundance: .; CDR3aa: ASSIAGGDGSYNEQF
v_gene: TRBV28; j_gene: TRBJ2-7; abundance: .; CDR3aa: ASSFTRTASYEQY
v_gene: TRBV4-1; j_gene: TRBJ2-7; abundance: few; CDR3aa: ASSQGRGASYEQY
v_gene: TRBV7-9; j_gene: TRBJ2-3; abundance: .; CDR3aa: ASSAGRASGPTDTQY
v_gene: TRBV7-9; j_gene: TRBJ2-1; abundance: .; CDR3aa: ASSLPQGLNNEQF
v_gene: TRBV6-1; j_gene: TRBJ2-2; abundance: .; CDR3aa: ATQSGGGNTGELF
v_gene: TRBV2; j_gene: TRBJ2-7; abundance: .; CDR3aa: ASSADTPVEQY
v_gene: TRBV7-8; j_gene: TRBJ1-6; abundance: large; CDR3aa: ASSLRDSRSYNSPLH
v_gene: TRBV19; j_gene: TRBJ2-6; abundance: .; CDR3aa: ASTPYGTDTGANVLT
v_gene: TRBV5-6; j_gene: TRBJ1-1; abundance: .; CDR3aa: ASSLVWGDTEAF
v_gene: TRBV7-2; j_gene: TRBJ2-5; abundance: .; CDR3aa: ASSEQGLGETQY
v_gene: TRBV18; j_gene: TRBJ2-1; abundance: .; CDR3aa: ASSAIGTGNNEQF
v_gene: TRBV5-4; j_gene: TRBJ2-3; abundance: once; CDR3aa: ASSGGRASSTDTQY
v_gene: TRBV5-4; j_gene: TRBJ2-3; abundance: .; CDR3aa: ASSLALAGGTDTQY
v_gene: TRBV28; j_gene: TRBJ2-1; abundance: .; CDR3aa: AITGGAYNEQF
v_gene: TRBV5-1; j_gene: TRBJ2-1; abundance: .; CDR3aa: ASSPSGGSSYNEQF
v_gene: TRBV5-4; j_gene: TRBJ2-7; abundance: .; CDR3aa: ASSLAGAALNEQY
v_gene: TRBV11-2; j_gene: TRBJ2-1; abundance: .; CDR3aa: ASSLGGSQPGEQF
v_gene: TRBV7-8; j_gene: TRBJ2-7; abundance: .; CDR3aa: ASSLGSYEQY
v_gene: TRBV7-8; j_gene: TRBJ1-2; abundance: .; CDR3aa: ASSSDTNYGYT
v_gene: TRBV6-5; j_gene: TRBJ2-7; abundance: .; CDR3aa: ASSYWRRGSYEQY
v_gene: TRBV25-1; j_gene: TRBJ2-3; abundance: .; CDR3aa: ASSHGTDTQY